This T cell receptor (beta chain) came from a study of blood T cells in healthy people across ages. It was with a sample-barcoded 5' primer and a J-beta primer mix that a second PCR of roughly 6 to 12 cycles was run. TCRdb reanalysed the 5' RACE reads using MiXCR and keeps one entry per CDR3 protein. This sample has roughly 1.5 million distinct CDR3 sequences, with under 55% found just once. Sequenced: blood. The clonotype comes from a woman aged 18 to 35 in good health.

As DNA, the CDR3 is TGCAGTGCTACGCAGCGGGGGGTGGGAGAGACCCAGTACTTC. Translation: CSATQRGVGETQYF. The chain combines TRBV20-1 with TRBJ2-5; the match to TRBD2 covers 9 bases. CDR3 length: 14 amino acids. The germline V gene encodes CDR1 DFQATT and CDR2 SNEGSKA (reference sequence). The V segment lost 4 bases and the J segment 4 bases; nucleotides outside the gene matches: 7.